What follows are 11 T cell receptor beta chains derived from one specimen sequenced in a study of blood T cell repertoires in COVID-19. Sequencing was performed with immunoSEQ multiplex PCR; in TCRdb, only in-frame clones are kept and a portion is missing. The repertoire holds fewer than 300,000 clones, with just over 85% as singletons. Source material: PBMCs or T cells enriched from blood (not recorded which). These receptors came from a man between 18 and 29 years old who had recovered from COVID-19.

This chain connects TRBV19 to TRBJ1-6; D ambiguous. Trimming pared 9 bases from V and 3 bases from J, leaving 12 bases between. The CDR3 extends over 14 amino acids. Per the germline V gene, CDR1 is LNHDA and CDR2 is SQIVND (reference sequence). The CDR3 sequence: CASQEGRYNSPLHF. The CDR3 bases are TGTGCCAGCCAAGAGGGCCGCTATAATTCACCCCTCCACTTT.

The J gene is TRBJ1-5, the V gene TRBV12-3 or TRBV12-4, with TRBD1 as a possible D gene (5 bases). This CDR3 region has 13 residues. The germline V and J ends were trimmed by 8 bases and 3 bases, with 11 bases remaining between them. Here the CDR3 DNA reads TGTGCCAGCGGAGACAGTACCAATCAGCCCCAGCATTTT. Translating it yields CASGDSTNQPQHF.

This CDR3 is CASSLGTYGYTF. CDR3 nucleotide sequence: TGTGCCAGCAGCTTGGGCACCTATGGCTACACCTTC. The chain has TRBV7-9 and TRBJ1-2; D not resolved. Per germline, CDR1 SEHNR and CDR2 FQNEAQ (reference sequence). The CDR3 spans 12 residues. Between the trimmed V and J ends, which lost 3 bases and 4 bases, there was a span of 6 bases.

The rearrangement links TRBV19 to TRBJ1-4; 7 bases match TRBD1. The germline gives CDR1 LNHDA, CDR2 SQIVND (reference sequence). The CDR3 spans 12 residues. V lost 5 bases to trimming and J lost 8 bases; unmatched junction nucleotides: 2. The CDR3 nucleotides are TGTGCCAGTAGTGTCAGGGGGGAAAAACTGTTTTTT. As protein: CASSVRGEKLFF.

The CDR3 sequence is CASSVARTGDYGYTF. DNA of the CDR3: TGTGCCAGCAGCGTAGCTCGGACAGGGGACTATGGCTACACCTTC. The chain uses TRBV9 and TRBJ1-2; 9 bases line up with TRBD1. CDR3 length: 15 amino acids. Trimming took 0 bases from V and 3 from J; bases not matched to a gene: 3. Germline V gene sequence: CDR1 SGDLS, CDR2 YYNGEE.

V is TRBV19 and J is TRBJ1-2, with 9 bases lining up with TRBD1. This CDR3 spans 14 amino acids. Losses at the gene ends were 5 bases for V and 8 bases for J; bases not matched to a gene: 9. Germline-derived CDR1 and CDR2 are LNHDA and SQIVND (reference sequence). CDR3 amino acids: CASSEGDRAAGYTF. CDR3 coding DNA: TGTGCCAGTAGTGAGGGGGACAGGGCGGCCGGCTACACCTTC.

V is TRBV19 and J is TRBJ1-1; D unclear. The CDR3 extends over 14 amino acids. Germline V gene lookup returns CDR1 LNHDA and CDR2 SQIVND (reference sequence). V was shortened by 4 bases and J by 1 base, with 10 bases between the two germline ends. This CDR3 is CASSTRGGNTEAFF. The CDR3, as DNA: TGTGCCAGTAGTACCCGAGGTGGGAACACTGAAGCTTTCTTT.

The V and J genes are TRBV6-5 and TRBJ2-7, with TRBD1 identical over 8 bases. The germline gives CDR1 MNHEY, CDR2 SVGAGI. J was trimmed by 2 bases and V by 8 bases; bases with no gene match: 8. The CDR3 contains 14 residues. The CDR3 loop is CASGLGQGPYEQYF. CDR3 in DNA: TGTGCCAGCGGTCTCGGACAGGGCCCCTACGAGCAGTACTTC.

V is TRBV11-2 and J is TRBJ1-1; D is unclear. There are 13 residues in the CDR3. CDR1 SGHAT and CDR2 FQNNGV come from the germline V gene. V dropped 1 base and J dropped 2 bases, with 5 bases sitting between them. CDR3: CASSLVANTEAFF. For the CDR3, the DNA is TGTGCCAGCAGCTTAGTAGCCAACACTGAAGCTTTCTTT.

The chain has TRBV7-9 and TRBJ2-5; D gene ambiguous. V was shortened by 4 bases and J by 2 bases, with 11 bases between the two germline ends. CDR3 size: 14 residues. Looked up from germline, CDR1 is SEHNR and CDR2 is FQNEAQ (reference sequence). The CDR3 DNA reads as TGTGCCAGCAGCTCCCGCGGCAGTCAAGAGACCCAGTACTTC. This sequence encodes CASSSRGSQETQYF.

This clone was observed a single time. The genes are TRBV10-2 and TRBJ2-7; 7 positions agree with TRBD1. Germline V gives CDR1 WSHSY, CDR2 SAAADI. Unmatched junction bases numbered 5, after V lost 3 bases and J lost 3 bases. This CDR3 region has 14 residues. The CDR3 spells CASSETAGGYEQYF. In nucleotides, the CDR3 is TGCGCCAGCAGTGAAACGGCAGGGGGCTACGAGCAGTACTTC.